The clone carrying this TCR beta chain has a handful of counts. Its antigen is undetermined. This record belongs to a study of OX40 agonist ivuxolimab in advanced cancers. Study-wide context: Under the entry rules, prior anti-PD-1, anti-PD-L1 or anti-CTLA-4 therapy was allowed, and approximately 40% had some. Three dose-escalation patients had partial responses: one with hepatocellular carcinoma and two with cutaneous melanoma. Study-level results: Among T cells, CD8+ cells averaged more expanded clones than CD4+ cells.

This CDR3 comprises 14 residues. Individuals having autoimmune disease history or systemic immunosuppression were not enrolled. Sequenced by immunoSEQ multiplex PCR; TCRdb stores in-frame clones only, minus some. The sample holds 55,000 to 85,000 clones, more than 75% seen once. The sequences come from CD4+ or CD8+ T cells sorted from blood, collected in a trial of the OX40 agonist ivuxolimab. The chain employs TRBV21-1 and TRBJ1-1. TRBV21-1 is assigned pseudogene status. The source of this sequence is an adult with an advanced solid tumor such as melanoma, head and neck, liver or kidney cancer. The CDR3 sequence: CASSMRIRRNEAFF. The CDR3 nucleotides are TGTGCCAGCAGCATGAGGATTCGCAGGAATGAAGCTTTCTTT.